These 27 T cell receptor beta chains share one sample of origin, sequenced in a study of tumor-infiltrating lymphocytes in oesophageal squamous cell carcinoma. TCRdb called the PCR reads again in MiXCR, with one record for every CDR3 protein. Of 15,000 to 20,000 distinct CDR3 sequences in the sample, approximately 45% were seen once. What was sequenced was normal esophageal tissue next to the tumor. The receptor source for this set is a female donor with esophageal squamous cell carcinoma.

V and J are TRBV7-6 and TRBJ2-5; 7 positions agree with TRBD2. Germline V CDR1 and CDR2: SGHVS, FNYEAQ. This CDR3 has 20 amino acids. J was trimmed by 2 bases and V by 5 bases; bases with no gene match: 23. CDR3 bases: TGTGCCAGCAGCCTAGGCGGAGGGGAGGGGAGATTCGAAGGACAAGAGACCCAGTACTTC. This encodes CASSLGGGEGRFEGQETQYF. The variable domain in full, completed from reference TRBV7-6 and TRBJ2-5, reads GAGVSQSPRYKVTKRGQDVALRCDPISGHVSLYWYRQALGQGPEFLTYFNYEAQQDKSGLPNDRFSAERPEGSISTLTIQRTEQRDSAMYRCASSLGGGEGRFEGQETQYFGPGTRLLVL.

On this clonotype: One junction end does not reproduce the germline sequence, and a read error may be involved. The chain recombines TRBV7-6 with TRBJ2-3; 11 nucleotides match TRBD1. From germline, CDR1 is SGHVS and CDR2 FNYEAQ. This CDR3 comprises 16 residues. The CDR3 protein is CASSPLGTGGFTEAFF. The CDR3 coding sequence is TGTGCCAGCAGCCCCCTGGGGACAGGGGGATTCACTGAAGCTTTCTTC.

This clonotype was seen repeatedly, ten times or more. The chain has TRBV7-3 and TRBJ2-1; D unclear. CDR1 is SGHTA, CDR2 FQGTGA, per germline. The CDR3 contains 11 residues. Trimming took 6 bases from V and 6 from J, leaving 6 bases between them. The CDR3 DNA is TGTGCCAGCAGTCTCGGCAATGAGCAGTTCTTC. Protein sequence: CASSLGNEQFF.

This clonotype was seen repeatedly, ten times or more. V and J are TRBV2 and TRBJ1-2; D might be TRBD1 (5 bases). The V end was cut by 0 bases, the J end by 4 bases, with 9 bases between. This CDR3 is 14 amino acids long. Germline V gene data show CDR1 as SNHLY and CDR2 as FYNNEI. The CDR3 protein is CASSEASGSYGYTF. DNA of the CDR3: TGTGCCAGCAGTGAAGCGTCAGGGAGCTATGGCTACACCTTC.

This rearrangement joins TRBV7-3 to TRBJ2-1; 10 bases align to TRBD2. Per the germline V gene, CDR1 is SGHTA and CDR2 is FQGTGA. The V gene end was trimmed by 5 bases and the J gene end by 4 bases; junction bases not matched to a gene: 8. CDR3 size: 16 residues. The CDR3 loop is CASSKPGLASYNEQFF. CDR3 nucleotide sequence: TGTGCCAGCAGCAAACCGGGACTAGCGAGTTACAATGAGCAGTTCTTC.

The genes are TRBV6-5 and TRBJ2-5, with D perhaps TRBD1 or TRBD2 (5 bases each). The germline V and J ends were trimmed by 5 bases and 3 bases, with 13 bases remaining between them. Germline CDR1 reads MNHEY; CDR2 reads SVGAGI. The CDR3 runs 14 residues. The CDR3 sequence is CASSHRDGKETQYF. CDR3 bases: TGTGCCAGCAGTCACCGGGACGGCAAAGAGACCCAGTACTTC.

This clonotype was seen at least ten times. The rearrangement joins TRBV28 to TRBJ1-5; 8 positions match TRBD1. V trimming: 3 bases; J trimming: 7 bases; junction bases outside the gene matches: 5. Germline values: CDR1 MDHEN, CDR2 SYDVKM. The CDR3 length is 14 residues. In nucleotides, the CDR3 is TGTGCCAGCAGTTTCGGACAGGGTTACCAGCCCCAGCATTTT. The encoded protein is CASSFGQGYQPQHF.

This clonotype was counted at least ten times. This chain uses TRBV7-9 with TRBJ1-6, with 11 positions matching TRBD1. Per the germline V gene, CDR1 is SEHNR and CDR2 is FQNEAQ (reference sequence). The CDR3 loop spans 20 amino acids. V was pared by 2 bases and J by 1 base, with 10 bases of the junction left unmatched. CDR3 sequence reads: CASSLPPGQGVGSYNSPLHF. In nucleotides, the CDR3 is TGTGCCAGCAGCTTACCCCCGGGACAGGGGGTAGGTTCCTATAATTCACCCCTCCACTTT.

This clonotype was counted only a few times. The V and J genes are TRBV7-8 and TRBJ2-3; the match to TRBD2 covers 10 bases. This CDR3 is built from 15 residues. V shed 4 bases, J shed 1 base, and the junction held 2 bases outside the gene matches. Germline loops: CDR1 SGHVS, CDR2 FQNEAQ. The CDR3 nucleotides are TGTGCCAGCAGCTACGGGACTAGCGGCACAGATACGCAGTATTTT. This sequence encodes CASSYGTSGTDTQYF.

The CDR3 DNA reads as TGTGCCAGCAGCCAAGCTGGGGACAGGGAGGATGAGCAGTTCTTC. This sequence encodes CASSQAGDREDEQFF. This rearrangement joins TRBV4-2 to TRBJ2-3; 9 bases are a match to TRBD1. The end of the DNA is better explained by TRBJ2-1, so the J call may be wrong. The germline V gene encodes CDR1 LGHNA and CDR2 YNFKEQ. The CDR3 consists of 15 residues.

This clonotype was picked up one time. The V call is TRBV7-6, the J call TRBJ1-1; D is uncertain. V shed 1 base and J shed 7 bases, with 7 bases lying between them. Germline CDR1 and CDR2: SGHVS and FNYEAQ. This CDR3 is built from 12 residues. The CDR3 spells CASSLEVGEAFF. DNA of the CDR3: TGTGCCAGCAGCTTAGAGGTCGGTGAAGCTTTCTTT.

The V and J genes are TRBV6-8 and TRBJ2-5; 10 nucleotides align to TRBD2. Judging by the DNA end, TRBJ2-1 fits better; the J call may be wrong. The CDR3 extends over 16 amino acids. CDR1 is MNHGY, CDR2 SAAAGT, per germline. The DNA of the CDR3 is TGTGCCAGCAGTCCAATACTAGCGGGATCCTACAATGAGCAGTTCTTC. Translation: CASSPILAGSYNEQFF.

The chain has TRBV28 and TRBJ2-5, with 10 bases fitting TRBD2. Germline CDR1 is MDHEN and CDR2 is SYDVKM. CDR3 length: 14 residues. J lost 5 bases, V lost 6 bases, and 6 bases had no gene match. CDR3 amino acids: CASSSLAGVETQYF. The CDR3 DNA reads TGTGCCAGCAGCTCGCTAGCGGGAGTGGAGACCCAGTACTTC.

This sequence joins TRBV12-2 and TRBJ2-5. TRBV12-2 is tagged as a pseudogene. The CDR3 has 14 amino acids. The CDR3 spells CASRLNRVQETQYF. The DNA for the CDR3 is TGTGCAAGTCGCTTAAACAGGGTCCAAGAGACCCAGTACTTC.

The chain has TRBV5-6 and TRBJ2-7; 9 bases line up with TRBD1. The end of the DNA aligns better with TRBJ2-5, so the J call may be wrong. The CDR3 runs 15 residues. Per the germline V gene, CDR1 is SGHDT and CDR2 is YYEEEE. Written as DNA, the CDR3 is TGTGCCAGCAGCCTGCGACAGGGGGGGGGAGAGACCCAGTACTTC. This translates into CASSLRQGGGETQYF.

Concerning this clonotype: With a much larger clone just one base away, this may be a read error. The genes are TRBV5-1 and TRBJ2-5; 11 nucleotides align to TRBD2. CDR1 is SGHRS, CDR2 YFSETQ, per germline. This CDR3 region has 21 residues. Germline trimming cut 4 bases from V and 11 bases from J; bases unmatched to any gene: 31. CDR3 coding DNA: TGCGCCAGCAGCCCAGACAGGGGCGCCGGGACTAGCGGCAGCTCCTACAATGAGCAGTACTTC. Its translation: CASSPDRGAGTSGSSYNEQYF.

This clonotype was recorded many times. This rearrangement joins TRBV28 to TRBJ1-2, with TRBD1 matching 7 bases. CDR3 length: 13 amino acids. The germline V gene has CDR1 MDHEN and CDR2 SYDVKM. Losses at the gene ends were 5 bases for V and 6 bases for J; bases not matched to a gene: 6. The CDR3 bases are TGTGCCAGCAGTCCCGACAGGGTTCATGGCTACACCTTC. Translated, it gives CASSPDRVHGYTF.

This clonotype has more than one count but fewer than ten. The CDR3 coding sequence is TGTGCCAGCAGTTTGGAGGGTTCTGTGGAGACCCAGTACTTC. Translating it yields CASSLEGSVETQYF. The chain has TRBV12-3 or TRBV12-4 and TRBJ2-5, with D maybe TRBD2 (6 bases). With 3 bases removed from V and 5 bases from J, the gap between germline ends came to 13 bases. This CDR3 has 14 amino acids.

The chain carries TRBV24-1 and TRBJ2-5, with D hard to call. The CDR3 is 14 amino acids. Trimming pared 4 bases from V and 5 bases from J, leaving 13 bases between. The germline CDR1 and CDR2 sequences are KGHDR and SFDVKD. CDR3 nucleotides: TGTGCCACCAGTGACCCGACTGGCGGCGAGACCCAGTACTTC. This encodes CATSDPTGGETQYF.

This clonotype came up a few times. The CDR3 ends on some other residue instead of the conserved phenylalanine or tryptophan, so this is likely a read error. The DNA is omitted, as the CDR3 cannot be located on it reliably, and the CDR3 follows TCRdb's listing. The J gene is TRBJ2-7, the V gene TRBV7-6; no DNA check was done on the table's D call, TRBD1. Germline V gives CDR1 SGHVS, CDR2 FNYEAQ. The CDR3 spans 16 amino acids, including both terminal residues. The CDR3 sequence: CASSLARGPNGYTFGS.

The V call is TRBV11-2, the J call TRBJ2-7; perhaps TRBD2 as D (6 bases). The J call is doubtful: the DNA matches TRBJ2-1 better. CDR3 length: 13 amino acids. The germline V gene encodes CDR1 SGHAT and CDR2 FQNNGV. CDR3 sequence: CASSLELANEQFF. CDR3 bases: TGTGCCAGCAGCTTAGAACTAGCAAATGAGCAGTTCTTC.

CDR3 DNA sequence: TGTGCCATCAGTGAGGGGGACAAGGTAGATACGCAGTACTTC. It encodes CAISEGDKVDTQYF. This chain uses TRBV10-3 with TRBJ2-5; tentatively, D is TRBD1 (6 bases). The germline V gene has CDR1 ENHRY and CDR2 SYGVKD. V was trimmed by 2 bases and J by 11 bases, leaving 18 bases between them. The CDR3 runs 14 residues.

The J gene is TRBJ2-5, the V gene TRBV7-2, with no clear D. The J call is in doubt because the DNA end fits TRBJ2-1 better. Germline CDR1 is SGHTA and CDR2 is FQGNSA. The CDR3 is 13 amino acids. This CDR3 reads CASSLELSYEQFF. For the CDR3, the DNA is TGTGCCAGCAGCTTAGAGTTATCCTACGAGCAGTTCTTC.

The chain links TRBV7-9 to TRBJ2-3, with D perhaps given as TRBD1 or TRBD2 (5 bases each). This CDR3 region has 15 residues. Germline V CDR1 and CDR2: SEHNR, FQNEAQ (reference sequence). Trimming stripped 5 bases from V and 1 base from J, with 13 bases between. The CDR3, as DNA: TGTGCCAGCAGCCATTTTAGGGGAGGCACAGATACGCAGTATTTT. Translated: CASSHFRGGTDTQYF.

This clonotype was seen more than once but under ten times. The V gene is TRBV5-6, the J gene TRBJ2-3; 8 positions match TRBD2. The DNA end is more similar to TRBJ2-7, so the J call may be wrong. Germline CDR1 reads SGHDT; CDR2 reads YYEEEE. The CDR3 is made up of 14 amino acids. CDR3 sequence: CASTLLAGNNEQYF. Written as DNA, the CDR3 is TGTGCCAGCACCTTATTAGCGGGAAACAATGAGCAGTACTTC.

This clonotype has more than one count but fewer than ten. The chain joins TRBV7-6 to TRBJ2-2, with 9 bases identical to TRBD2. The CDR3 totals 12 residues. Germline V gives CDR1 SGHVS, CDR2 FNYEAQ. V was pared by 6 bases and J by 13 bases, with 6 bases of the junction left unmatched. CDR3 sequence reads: CASSPLAGRLFF. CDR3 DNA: TGTGCCAGCAGTCCGCTAGCGGGACGGCTGTTTTTT.

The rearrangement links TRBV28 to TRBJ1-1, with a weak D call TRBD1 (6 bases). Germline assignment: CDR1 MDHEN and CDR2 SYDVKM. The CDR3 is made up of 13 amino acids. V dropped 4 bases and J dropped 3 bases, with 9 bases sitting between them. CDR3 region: CASSSAGDTEAFF. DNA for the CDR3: TGTGCCAGCAGTTCGGCAGGGGACACTGAAGCTTTCTTT.